A selection of T cell receptor beta chains follows, all from one sample in a study of CD8 T cells in Susac syndrome. One entry per CDR3 protein, called by TCRdb with MiXCR from the immunoSEQ multiplex PCR reads. The sample shows a few hundred thousand distinct CDR3 sequences, about 91% of them seen only once. The sequenced sample was CD4+ T cells from PBMCs. Receptors were obtained from a human donor with multiple sclerosis. Both conserved end residues are part of each CDR3. D genes are given only for firm matches.

j_gene	len	d_gene	v_gene	CDR3nt	CDR3aa
TRBJ2-7	15	.	TRBV7-8	TGTGCCAGCAGCTTAGACAGGCCCGAACTCTACGAGCAGTACTTC	CASSLDRPELYEQYF
TRBJ1-2	10	.	TRBV20-1	TGCAGTGCTAGTTTGGGGGGGCGACTTTTC	CSASLGGRLF
TRBJ1-1	16	.	TRBV5-1	TGCGCCAGCAGCTTGGCCTGGGGAGGCATGAACACTGAAGCTTTCTTT	CASSLAWGGMNTEAFF
TRBJ2-1	14	TRBD2	TRBV20-1	TGCAGTGCTAGGGGACTAGCGGGGTACTCTCCCCAGTTCTTC	CSARGLAGYSPQFF
TRBJ2-7	11	.	TRBV6-1	TGTGCCAGCAAGGATTACTACGAGCAGTACTTC	CASKDYYEQYF
TRBJ2-3	12	.	TRBV6-1	TGTGCCAGCAGCGGAGAGGGAGATACGCAGTATTTT	CASSGEGDTQYF
TRBJ1-2	13	.	TRBV20-1	TGCAGTGCTAGTCGACCGGTTACGGATGGCTACACCTTC	CSASRPVTDGYTF
TRBJ2-5	12	.	TRBV20-1	TGCAGTGCGAGGGGCAATCAAGAGACCCAGTACTTC	CSARGNQETQYF
TRBJ1-5	16	.	TRBV5-1	TGCGCCAGCAGCTTGGGGGGACCTGGTAGCAATCAGCCCCAGCATTTT	CASSLGGPGSNQPQHF
TRBJ1-2	13	TRBD1	TRBV20-1	TGCAGTGCTGGGGACAGGGGTCGCTATGGCTACACCTTC	CSAGDRGRYGYTF
TRBJ1-1	14	TRBD1	TRBV27	TGTGCCAGCAGCCCGACAGGGGGCGCGGGACAAGCTTTCTTT	CASSPTGGAGQAFF
TRBJ1-1	15	TRBD1	TRBV6-5	TGTGCCAGCAGTCCAGGGACAGCCGAACACACTGAAGCTTTCTTT	CASSPGTAEHTEAFF
TRBJ2-7	13	.	TRBV12-5	TGTGCAGCTAGTGGCTGGGGGCAGCGGAGGCAGTACTTC	CAASGWGQRRQYF
TRBJ2-7	13	.	TRBV6-5	TGTGCCAGCAGTTCCTCACAGGGCTACGAGCAGTACTTC	CASSSSQGYEQYF
TRBJ2-7	15	.	TRBV6-2/TRBV6-3	TGTGCCAGCAGTTACGGAACGGGACGGCTTGGCGGGCAGTACTTC	CASSYGTGRLGGQYF
TRBJ2-1	17	TRBD2	TRBV7-2	TGTGCCAGCAGACGGACTAGCGGGGTGAGCTCCTACAATGAGCAGTTCTTC	CASRRTSGVSSYNEQFF
TRBJ2-5	14	.	TRBV18	TGTGCCAGCTCACTCCGGCGGGGCAGGGAGACCCAGTACTTC	CASSLRRGRETQYF
TRBJ2-1	17	TRBD1	TRBV7-8	TGTGCCAGCAGCTTAGGACATACTGGGACAGGGGGAGGAGAGCAGTTCTTC	CASSLGHTGTGGGEQFF
TRBJ2-1	17	TRBD2	TRBV3-1	TGTGCCAGCAGCGCACGCCGGACTAGCGGGAGCGGCAATGAGCAGTTCTTC	CASSARRTSGSGNEQFF
TRBJ1-1	14	TRBD1	TRBV6-2/TRBV6-3	TGTGCCAGCAGGACGGGACAGATGAACACTGAAGCTTTCTTT	CASRTGQMNTEAFF
TRBJ1-1	13	.	TRBV5-1	TGCGCCAGCACCGGACGATTGAACACTGAAGCTTTCTTT	CASTGRLNTEAFF